The 23 T cell receptor beta chains below were found in one sample sequenced in a study of T cell repertoires in cytomegalovirus infection. Via MiXCR, TCRdb re-called the reads, giving one row per CDR3 protein. The sample holds approximately 700,000 distinct CDR3 sequences, roughly a third seen once. Sequenced sample: PBMCs. These receptor sequences come from a human donor in good health (CMV status not recorded). Some clones in this sample may be carry-over from other donors' samples.

The table lists this clonotype with a few counts. At one of its ends the junction is not consistent with the germline gene, which may arise from a read error. This rearrangement joins TRBV19 to TRBJ1-6; no clear D gene. The CDR3 is 14 residues long. CDR1 and CDR2 from the germline V gene are LNHDA and SQIVND (reference sequence). DNA of the CDR3: TGTGCCAGTAGTATCGCCGGCTATGATTCACCCCTCCACTTT. Its protein product is CASSIAGYDSPLHF.

The rearrangement uses TRBV28 and TRBJ2-7; D gene ambiguous. The V gene's germline CDR1 is MDHEN and CDR2 SYDVKM. This CDR3 has 13 amino acids. V was shortened by 4 bases and J by 2 bases, with 9 bases between the two germline ends. This CDR3 is CASSSSTTYEQYF. In nucleotides, the CDR3 is TGTGCCAGCAGTTCGTCAACAACCTACGAGCAGTACTTC. The entire variable domain, with the rest obtained from reference TRBV28 and TRBJ2-7, is as follows: DVKVTQSSRYLVKRTGEKVFLECVQDMDHENMFWYRQDPGLGLRLIYFSYDVKMKEKGDIPEGYSVSREKKERFSLILESASTNQTSMYLCASSSSTTYEQYFGPGTRLTVT.

The chain joins TRBV28 to TRBJ1-2; 7 positions agree with TRBD1. CDR1 and CDR2 from the germline V gene are MDHEN and SYDVKM. V lost 4 bases and J lost 8; bases outside the gene matches: 4. This CDR3 has 12 amino acids. The CDR3 loop reads CASSSDRDGYTF. The CDR3 region has the DNA TGTGCCAGCAGTTCTGACAGGGACGGCTACACCTTC.

The chain links TRBV6-1 to TRBJ2-7, with 9 bases identical to TRBD2. The CDR3 runs 14 residues. Trimming removed 3 bases from V and 2 bases from J; junction bases left unmatched: 2. Germline CDR1 MNHNS, CDR2 SASEGT. CDR3: CASSDSGGPYEQYF. The CDR3, as DNA: TGTGCCAGCAGTGACAGCGGGGGGCCCTACGAGCAGTACTTC.

The rearrangement links TRBV9 to TRBJ2-5; 14 bases agree with TRBD2. There are 19 residues in the CDR3. With 4 bases clipped from V and 5 bases from J, the junction kept 16 bases outside the gene matches. CDR1 is SGDLS and CDR2 is YYNGEE in the germline V gene. Written as DNA, the CDR3 is TGTGCCAGCAGCCCGGATCGGAGGGGACTAGCGGGAGTGGTTGAGACCCAGTACTTC. Its protein is CASSPDRRGLAGVVETQYF.

This clonotype was seen just once. This chain links TRBV7-9 with TRBJ2-7; D possibly matches TRBD1 or TRBD2 (7 bases each). Germline V gene sequence: CDR1 SEHNR, CDR2 FQNEAQ (reference sequence). The length of the CDR3 is 18 residues. The V gene lost 1 base and the J gene lost 1 base, with 20 bases spanning the gap. The CDR3 protein is CASSLVLRGGQRSYEQYF. CDR3 in DNA: TGTGCCAGCAGCTTAGTGTTACGCGGGGGACAGAGATCCTACGAGCAGTACTTC.

This clonotype was observed a handful of times. V is TRBV7-6 and J is TRBJ2-7; 10 bases match TRBD2. The trim removed 3 bases at V and 7 bases at J, leaving 6 bases unmatched. The CDR3 runs to 14 residues. Germline loops: CDR1 SGHVS, CDR2 FNYEAQ. The CDR3 region is CASSLEREGREQYF. In nucleotides, the CDR3 is TGTGCCAGCAGCTTGGAGCGGGAGGGTAGGGAGCAGTACTTC.

The V gene is TRBV5-4, the J gene TRBJ1-1; D is unclear. The V end lost 4 bases, the J end lost 0 bases, and 13 bases lay between the germline ends. This CDR3 has 15 residues. Germline V CDR1 and CDR2: SGHNT, YYREEE (reference sequence). The CDR3 sequence is CASSPLKLMNTEAFF. The CDR3 region has the DNA TGTGCCAGCAGCCCGTTAAAGTTGATGAACACTGAAGCTTTCTTT.

The J gene is TRBJ2-1, the V gene TRBV24-1; D remains unclear. CDR3 length equals 14 residues. The germline CDR1 and CDR2 sequences are KGHDR and SFDVKD. Trimming shortened V by 3 bases and J by 4 bases, and 9 bases separated the two germline ends. This chain's CDR3 is CATSDPTDYNEQFF. CDR3 coding DNA: TGTGCCACCAGTGATCCAACGGATTACAATGAGCAGTTCTTC.

The chain uses TRBV29-1 and TRBJ2-5; TRBD1 matches 7 bases. Losses at the gene ends were 4 bases for V and 4 bases for J; bases not matched to a gene: 12. The CDR3 consists of 15 residues. The V gene's germline CDR1 is SQVTM and CDR2 ANQGSEA. The CDR3 bases are TGCAGCGTTGCATACAGGGGTGAGGCGAGAGAGACCCAGTACTTC. Its protein is CSVAYRGEARETQYF.

The chain combines TRBV10-3 with TRBJ2-3; D possibly corresponds to TRBD2 (6 bases). V was pared by 3 bases and J by 0 bases, with 16 bases between. The CDR3 is made up of 17 amino acids. CDR1 is ENHRY and CDR2 is SYGVKD in the germline V gene. This chain's CDR3 is CAISDPRDLTSTDTQYF. The CDR3 DNA reads TGTGCCATCAGTGATCCCCGGGACTTAACTAGCACAGATACGCAGTATTTT.

The rearrangement uses TRBV27 and TRBJ2-7; the match to TRBD2 covers 10 bases. The ends lost 6 bases at V and 3 bases at J; junction bases unmatched: 11. The CDR3 loop spans 16 amino acids. Germline CDR1 and CDR2: MNHEY and SMNVEV (reference sequence). The CDR3 DNA follows: TGTGCCAGCAGAGGGTCTAGCGGGGGAAAGGACTACGAGCAGTACTTC. Its protein is CASRGSSGGKDYEQYF.

The rearrangement uses TRBV19 and TRBJ2-1; 7 bases align to TRBD2. This CDR3 comprises 14 residues. Germline assignment: CDR1 LNHDA and CDR2 SQIVND (reference sequence). V lost 2 bases and J lost 10; bases outside the gene matches: 8. CDR3 in DNA: TGTGCCAGTAGTATAACGGGGGGTATCGAGGAGCAGTTCTTC. Translating it yields CASSITGGIEEQFF.

This clonotype was seen a few times. This chain joins TRBV19 and TRBJ2-2, with D perhaps being TRBD1 or TRBD2 (5 bases each). Germline lookup yields CDR1 LNHDA and CDR2 SQIVND (reference sequence). V lost 1 base to trimming and J lost 7 bases, with 19 bases between them. The CDR3 contains 17 residues. Written as DNA, the CDR3 is TGTGCCAGTAGTATAGCCCGGATGACAGCCGCGGGCGGGGAGCTGTTTTTT. It is translated as CASSIARMTAAGGELFF.

The V gene is TRBV12-3 or TRBV12-4, the J gene TRBJ1-4; a weak D match, TRBD1 (5 bases). The length of the CDR3 is 15 residues. V dropped 7 bases and J dropped 6 bases, with 18 bases sitting between them. CDR3 in amino acids: CASTFGDGTYEKLFF. The CDR3 region has the DNA TGTGCCAGCACCTTCGGGGACGGGACTTATGAAAAACTGTTTTTT.

The rearrangement uses TRBV6-1 and TRBJ1-5, with D possibly matching TRBD1 (5 bases). The V and J ends lost 4 bases and 6 bases respectively, with 13 bases between them. Germline CDR1 is MNHNS and CDR2 is SASEGT. This CDR3 spans 14 amino acids. The CDR3 is CASSGVGGAQPQHF. As DNA, the CDR3 is TGTGCCAGCAGTGGGGTTGGAGGGGCTCAGCCCCAGCATTTT.

The V gene is TRBV28, the J gene TRBJ2-7, with TRBD1 matching over 12 bases. Trimming at V came to 4 bases and at J to 3 bases, leaving 4 bases not matched to a gene. Germline V CDR1 and CDR2: MDHEN, SYDVKM. The CDR3 has 15 residues. CDR3 amino acids: CASSSGQGADYEQYF. Here the CDR3 DNA reads TGTGCCAGCAGTTCGGGACAGGGGGCCGACTACGAGCAGTACTTC.

This clonotype was picked up a small number of times. V and J are TRBV28 and TRBJ1-4; 8 bases are a match to TRBD1. The junction had 14 bases not matched to a gene; V was cut back by 7 bases and J by 10 bases. CDR3 length: 15 amino acids. Germline lookup yields CDR1 MDHEN and CDR2 SYDVKM. Here the CDR3 reads CASTSRTGRLVKLFF. CDR3 nucleotide sequence: TGTGCCAGCACCTCCAGGACAGGGCGGTTAGTAAAACTGTTTTTT. Based on the CDR3 plus reference TRBV28 and TRBJ1-4, the full variable domain is DVKVTQSSRYLVKRTGEKVFLECVQDMDHENMFWYRQDPGLGLRLIYFSYDVKMKEKGDIPEGYSVSREKKERFSLILESASTNQTSMYLCASTSRTGRLVKLFFGSGTQLSVL.

The chain is built from TRBV5-1 and TRBJ2-3, with TRBD2 matching 9 bases. Germline V gives CDR1 SGHRS, CDR2 YFSETQ. V trimming: 0 bases; J trimming: 0 bases; junction bases outside the gene matches: 5. The CDR3 is 17 residues long. CDR3 protein: CASSLGGLARSTDTQYF. The CDR3, as DNA: TGCGCCAGCAGCTTGGGCGGACTAGCGCGGAGCACAGATACGCAGTATTTT.

The chain couples TRBV5-6 to TRBJ1-2, with TRBD1 identical over 11 bases. Germline-derived CDR1 and CDR2 are SGHDT and YYEEEE. V gave up 3 bases and J gave up 7 bases; unmatched junction bases: 8. The CDR3 contains 15 residues. CDR3: CASSSRDRGNGGYTF. The CDR3 DNA follows: TGTGCCAGCAGCTCCCGGGACAGGGGGAATGGTGGCTACACCTTC.

This clonotype was counted a few times. The V and J genes are TRBV4-1 and TRBJ1-6; D uncertain. Trimming pared 4 bases from V and 0 bases from J, leaving 16 bases between. CDR3 length: 18 residues. CDR1 and CDR2 (germline): MGHRA, YSYEKL. The CDR3 DNA reads TGCGCCAGCAGCCGCACAACGACCCAGAGCTCCTATAATTCACCCCTCCACTTT. Its protein product is CASSRTTTQSSYNSPLHF.

The chain employs TRBV29-1 and TRBJ1-1; tentatively, D is TRBD1 (6 bases). V lost 4 bases, J lost 1 base, and 19 bases lay in between. CDR3 length: 16 residues. The V gene's germline CDR1 is SQVTM and CDR2 ANQGSEA. The CDR3 spells CSVVNMWGHPNTEAFF. CDR3 coding DNA: TGCAGCGTTGTAAACATGTGGGGACACCCGAACACTGAAGCTTTCTTT.

J is TRBJ1-2 and V is TRBV28, with 9 bases matching TRBD1. This CDR3 is built from 16 residues. Germline CDR1 and CDR2: MDHEN and SYDVKM. V lost 7 bases, J lost 5 bases, and 14 bases stayed unmatched. This chain's CDR3 is CASTPDRGRISYGYTF. The CDR3, as DNA: TGTGCCAGCACCCCGGACAGGGGCAGGATAAGTTATGGCTACACCTTC.